This T cell receptor beta chain originates from a study of shared clonotypes between healthy human individuals. Study-level points and caveats: Approximately 4.5% was the fraction of naive CD4 clonotypes found shared across a few donors.

Clones were sequenced by immunoSEQ multiplex PCR, and TCRdb holds only the in-frame ones, with some missing. This table holds about 2 million clones, approximately 95% found once. CDR1 is MGHRA, CDR2 YSYEKL, per germline. CDR3 size: 15 residues. The V end lost 1 base, the J end lost 9 bases, and 16 bases lay between the germline ends. With respect to this clone: What it recognizes is unknown.

Selected positively for CCR7 and CD45RO-negative, naive CD8 cells excluded terminally differentiated effector memory CD45RA+ cells. The chain couples TRBV4-1 to TRBJ2-1, with D possibly being TRBD2 (6 bases). Sequenced: naive CD8+ T cells sorted from blood. The TCR comes from a man younger than 30 in good health. CDR3 sequence (DNA): TGCGCCAGCAGCCAAGTCGGAGCGGGCGGTCGTGAGCAGTTCTTC. Its translation is CASSQVGAGGREQFF.